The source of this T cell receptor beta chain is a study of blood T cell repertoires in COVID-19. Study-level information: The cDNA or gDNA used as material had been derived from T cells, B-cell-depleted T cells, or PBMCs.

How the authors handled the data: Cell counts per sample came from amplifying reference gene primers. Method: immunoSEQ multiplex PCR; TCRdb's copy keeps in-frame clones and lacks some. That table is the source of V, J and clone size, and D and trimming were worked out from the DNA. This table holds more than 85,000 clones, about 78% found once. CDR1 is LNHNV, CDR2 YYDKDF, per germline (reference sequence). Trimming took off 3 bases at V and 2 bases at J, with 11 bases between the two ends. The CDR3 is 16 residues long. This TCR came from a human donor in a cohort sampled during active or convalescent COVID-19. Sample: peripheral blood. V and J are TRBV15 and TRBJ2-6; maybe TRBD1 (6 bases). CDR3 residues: CATSSTGFAGANVLTF. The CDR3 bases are TGTGCCACCAGCAGTACAGGGTTTGCTGGGGCCAACGTCCTGACTTTC.